Given below is one TCR beta chain in context. The sample originates from a study of blood T cell repertoires in COVID-19. Study overall: Sites in the United States, Italy and Spain provided acute and convalescent COVID-19 samples. T cells, B-cell-depleted T cells, or PBMCs supplied cDNA or gDNA.

Source study methods: Reference gene primer amplification gave nucleated cell count estimates. The method was immunoSEQ multiplex PCR; TCRdb's version includes in-frame clones alone and lacks a portion of them. The DNA was the basis for D and trimming; V, J and clone size are from that table. This repertoire shows around 150,000 clones, approximately 95% found once; its top ten account for 1.5% to 2.5%. V dropped 4 bases and J dropped 9 bases, with 17 bases sitting between them. In germline, CDR1 is SGHRS, CDR2 YFSETQ. This CDR3 region has 15 residues. In Seattle, patients joined the study during active infection and were tracked longitudinally.

V is TRBV5-1 and J is TRBJ1-6, with D unresolved. Sequencing input: peripheral blood. This receptor was obtained from a woman aged 55-70 years with COVID-19, enrolled during active disease. Here the CDR3 DNA reads TGCGCCAGCAGCCCCCAGAGCGAACGGGGTTCACCCCTCCACTTT. It is translated as CASSPQSERGSPLHF. Full variable domain (outside the CDR3, taken from reference TRBV5-1 and TRBJ1-6): KAGVTQTPRYLIKTRGQQVTLSCSPISGHRSVSWYQQTPGQGLQFLFEYFSETQRNKGNFPGRFSGRQFSNSRSEMNVSTLELGDSALYLCASSPQSERGSPLHFGNGTRLTVT.